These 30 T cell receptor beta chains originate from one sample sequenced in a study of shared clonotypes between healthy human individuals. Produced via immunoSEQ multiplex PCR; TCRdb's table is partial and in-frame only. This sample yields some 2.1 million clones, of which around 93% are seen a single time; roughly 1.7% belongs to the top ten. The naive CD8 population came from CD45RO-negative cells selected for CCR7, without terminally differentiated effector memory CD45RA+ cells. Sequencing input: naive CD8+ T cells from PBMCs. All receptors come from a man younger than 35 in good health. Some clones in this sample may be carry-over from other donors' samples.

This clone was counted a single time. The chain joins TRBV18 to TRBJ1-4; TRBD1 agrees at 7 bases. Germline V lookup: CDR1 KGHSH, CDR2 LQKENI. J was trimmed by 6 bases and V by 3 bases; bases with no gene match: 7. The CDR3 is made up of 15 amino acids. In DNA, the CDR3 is TGTGCCAGCTCACCGCTAGGGGGCGATGATGAAAAACTGTTTTTT. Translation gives CASSPLGGDDEKLFF.

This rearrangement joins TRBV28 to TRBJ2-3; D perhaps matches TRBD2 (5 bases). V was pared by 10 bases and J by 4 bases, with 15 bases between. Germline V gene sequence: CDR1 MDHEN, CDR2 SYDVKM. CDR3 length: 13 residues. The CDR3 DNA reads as TGTGCCACTTCCCCCGAGGGCGCAGATACGCAGTATTTT. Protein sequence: CATSPEGADTQYF.

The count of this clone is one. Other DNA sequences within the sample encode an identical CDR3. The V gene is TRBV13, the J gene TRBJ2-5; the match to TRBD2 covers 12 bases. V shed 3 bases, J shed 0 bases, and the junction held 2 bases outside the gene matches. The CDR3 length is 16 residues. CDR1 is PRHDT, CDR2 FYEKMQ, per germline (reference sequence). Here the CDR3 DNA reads TGTGCCAGCAGCTTCTGGACTAGCGGGAACCAAGAGACCCAGTACTTC. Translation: CASSFWTSGNQETQYF.

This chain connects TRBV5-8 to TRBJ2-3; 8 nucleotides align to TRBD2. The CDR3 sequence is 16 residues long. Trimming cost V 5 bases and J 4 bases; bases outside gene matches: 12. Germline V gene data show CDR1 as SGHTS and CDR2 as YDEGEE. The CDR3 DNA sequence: TGTGCCAGCAGTCGGGGGACGGGAGGGCCCCCAGATACGCAGTATTTT. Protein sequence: CASSRGTGGPPDTQYF.

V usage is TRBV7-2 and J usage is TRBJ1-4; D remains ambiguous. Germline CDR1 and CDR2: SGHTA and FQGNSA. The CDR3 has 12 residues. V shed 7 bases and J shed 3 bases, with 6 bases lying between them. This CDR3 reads CASTAANEKLFF. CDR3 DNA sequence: TGTGCCAGCACCGCCGCTAATGAAAAACTGTTTTTT.

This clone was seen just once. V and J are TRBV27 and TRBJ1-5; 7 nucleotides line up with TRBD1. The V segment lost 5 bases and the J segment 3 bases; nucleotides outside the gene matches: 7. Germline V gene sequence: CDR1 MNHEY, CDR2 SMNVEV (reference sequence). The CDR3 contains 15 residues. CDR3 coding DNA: TGTGCCAGCAGTAAAACGGGACAGCTCAATCAGCCCCAGCATTTT. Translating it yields CASSKTGQLNQPQHF.

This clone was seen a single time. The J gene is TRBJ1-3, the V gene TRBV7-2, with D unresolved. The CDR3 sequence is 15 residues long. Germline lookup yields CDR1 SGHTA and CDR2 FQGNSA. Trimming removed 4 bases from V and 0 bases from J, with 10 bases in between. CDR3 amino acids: CASSSTPTSGNTIYF. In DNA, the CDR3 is TGTGCCAGCAGCTCCACACCGACCTCTGGAAACACCATATATTTT.

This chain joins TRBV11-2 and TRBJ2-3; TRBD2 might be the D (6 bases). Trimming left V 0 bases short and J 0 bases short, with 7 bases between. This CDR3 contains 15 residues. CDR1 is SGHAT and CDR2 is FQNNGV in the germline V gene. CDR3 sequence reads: CASSLDRGSTDTQYF. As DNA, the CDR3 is TGTGCCAGCAGCTTAGACCGGGGGAGCACAGATACGCAGTATTTT.

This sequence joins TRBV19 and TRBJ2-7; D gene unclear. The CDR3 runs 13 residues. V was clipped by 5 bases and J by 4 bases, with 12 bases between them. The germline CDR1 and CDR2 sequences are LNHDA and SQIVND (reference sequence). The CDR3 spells CASSSLGQYEQYF. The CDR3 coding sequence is TGTGCCAGTAGTTCCCTCGGCCAGTACGAGCAGTACTTC.

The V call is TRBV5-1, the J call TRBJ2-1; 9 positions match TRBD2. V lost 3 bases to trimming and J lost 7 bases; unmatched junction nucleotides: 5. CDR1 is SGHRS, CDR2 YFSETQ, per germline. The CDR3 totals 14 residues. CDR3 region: CASSSGLAMNEQFF. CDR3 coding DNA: TGCGCCAGCAGCTCCGGACTAGCGATGAATGAGCAGTTCTTC.

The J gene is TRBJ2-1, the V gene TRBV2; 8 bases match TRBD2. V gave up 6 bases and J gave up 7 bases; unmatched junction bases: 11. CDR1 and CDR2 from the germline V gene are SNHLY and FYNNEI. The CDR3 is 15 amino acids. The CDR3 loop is CASSATSGGGNEQFF. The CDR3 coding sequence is TGTGCCAGCAGCGCAACTAGCGGTGGGGGGAATGAGCAGTTCTTC.

CDR3 protein: CASGLVPGTRYGYTF. CDR3 coding DNA: TGTGCTAGTGGTTTGGTCCCCGGGACACGCTATGGCTACACCTTC. The V call is TRBV12-5, the J call TRBJ1-2, with a tentative D call TRBD1 (6 bases). CDR3 size: 15 residues. Trimming took 0 bases from V and 4 from J, leaving 12 bases between them. CDR1 is LGHNT and CDR2 is FRNRAP in the germline V gene.

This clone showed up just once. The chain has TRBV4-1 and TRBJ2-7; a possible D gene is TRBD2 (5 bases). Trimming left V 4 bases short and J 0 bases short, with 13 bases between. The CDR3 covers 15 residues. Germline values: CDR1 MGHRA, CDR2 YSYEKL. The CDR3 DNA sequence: TGCGCCAGCAGCCCCAGGAGCGGAGACTCCTACGAGCAGTACTTC. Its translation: CASSPRSGDSYEQYF.

The DNA of the CDR3 is TGTGCCAGCAGTTACGCTTGGGGCAACTATGGCTACACCTTC. Amino acids: CASSYAWGNYGYTF. This chain connects TRBV28 to TRBJ1-2, with D perhaps TRBD1 (5 bases). Between the trimmed V and J ends, which lost 4 bases and 2 bases, there was a span of 11 bases. Germline CDR1 reads MDHEN; CDR2 reads SYDVKM. The CDR3 totals 14 residues.

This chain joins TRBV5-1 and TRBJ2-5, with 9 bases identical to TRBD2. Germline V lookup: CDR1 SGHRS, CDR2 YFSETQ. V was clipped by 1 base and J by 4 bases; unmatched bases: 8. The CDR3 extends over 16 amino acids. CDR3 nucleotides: TGCGCCAGCAGCTTGAGTCTCGCGGGAGGGGGAGAGACCCAGTACTTC. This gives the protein CASSLSLAGGGETQYF.

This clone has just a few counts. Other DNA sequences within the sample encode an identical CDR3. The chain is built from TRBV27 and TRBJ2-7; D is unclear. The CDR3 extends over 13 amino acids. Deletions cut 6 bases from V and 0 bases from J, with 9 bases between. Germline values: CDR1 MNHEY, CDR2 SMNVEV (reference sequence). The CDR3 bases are TGTGCCAGCAGCCCCGGGCGCTCCTACGAGCAGTACTTC. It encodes CASSPGRSYEQYF.

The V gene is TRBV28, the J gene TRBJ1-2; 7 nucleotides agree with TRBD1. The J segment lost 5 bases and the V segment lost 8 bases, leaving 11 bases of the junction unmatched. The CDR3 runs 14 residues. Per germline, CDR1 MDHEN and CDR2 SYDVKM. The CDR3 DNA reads TGTGCCAGCCGGGACAGTGCCCGCTCGTATGGCTACACCTTC. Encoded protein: CASRDSARSYGYTF.

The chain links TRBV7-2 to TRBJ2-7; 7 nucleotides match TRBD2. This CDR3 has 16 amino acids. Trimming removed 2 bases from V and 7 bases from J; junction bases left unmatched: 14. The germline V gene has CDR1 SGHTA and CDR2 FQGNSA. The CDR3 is CASSLLASGASWEQYF. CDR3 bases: TGTGCCAGCAGCTTATTGGCTAGCGGAGCCTCCTGGGAGCAGTACTTC.

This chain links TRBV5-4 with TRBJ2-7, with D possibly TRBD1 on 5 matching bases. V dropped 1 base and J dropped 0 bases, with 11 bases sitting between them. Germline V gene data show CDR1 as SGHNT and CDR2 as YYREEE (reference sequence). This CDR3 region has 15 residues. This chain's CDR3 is CASSLSGPGSYEQYF. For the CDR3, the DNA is TGTGCCAGCAGCTTGTCAGGGCCGGGCTCCTACGAGCAGTACTTC.

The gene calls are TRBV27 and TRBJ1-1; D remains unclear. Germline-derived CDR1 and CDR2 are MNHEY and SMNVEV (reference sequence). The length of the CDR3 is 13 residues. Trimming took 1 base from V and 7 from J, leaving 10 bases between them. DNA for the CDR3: TGTGCCAGCAGTTTATATGGCCTGCGTGAAGCTTTCTTT. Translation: CASSLYGLREAFF.

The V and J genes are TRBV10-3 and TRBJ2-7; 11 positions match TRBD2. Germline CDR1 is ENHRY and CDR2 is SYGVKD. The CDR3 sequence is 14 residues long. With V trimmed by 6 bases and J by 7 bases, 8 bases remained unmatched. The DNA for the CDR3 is TGTGCCATCAGCGTAGCGGGAGGGCTTCGGGAGCAGTACTTC. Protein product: CAISVAGGLREQYF.

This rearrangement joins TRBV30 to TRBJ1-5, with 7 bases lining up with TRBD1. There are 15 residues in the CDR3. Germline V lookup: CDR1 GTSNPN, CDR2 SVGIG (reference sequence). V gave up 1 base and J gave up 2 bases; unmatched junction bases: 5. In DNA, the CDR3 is TGTGCCTGGAGTGGAAAGACAGGGCGCAATCAGCCCCAGCATTTT. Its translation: CAWSGKTGRNQPQHF.

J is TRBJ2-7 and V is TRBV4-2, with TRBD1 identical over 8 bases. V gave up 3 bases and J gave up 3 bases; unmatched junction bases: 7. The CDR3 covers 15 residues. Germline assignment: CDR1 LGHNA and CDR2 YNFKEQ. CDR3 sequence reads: CASSHPTDRDYEQYF. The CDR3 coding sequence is TGTGCCAGCAGCCATCCGACGGACAGGGACTACGAGCAGTACTTC.

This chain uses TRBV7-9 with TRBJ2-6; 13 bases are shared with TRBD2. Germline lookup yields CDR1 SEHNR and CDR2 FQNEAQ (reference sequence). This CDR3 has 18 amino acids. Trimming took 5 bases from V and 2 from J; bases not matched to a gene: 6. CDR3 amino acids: CASSARGLAGPGANVLTF. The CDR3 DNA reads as TGTGCCAGCAGCGCAAGGGGACTAGCGGGACCTGGGGCCAACGTCCTGACTTTC. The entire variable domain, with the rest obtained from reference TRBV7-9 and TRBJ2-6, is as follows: DTGVSQNPRHKITKRGQNVTFRCDPISEHNRLYWYRQTLGQGPEFLTYFQNEAQLEKSRLLSDRFSAERPKGSFSTLEIQRTEQGDSAMYLCASSARGLAGPGANVLTFGAGSRLTVL.

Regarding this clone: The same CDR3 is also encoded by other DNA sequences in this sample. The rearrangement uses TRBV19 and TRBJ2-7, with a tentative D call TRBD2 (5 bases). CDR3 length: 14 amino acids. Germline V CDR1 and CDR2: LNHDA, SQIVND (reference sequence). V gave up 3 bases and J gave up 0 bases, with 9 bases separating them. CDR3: CASSIVGSSYEQYF. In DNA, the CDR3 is TGTGCCAGTAGTATTGTGGGGAGCTCCTACGAGCAGTACTTC.

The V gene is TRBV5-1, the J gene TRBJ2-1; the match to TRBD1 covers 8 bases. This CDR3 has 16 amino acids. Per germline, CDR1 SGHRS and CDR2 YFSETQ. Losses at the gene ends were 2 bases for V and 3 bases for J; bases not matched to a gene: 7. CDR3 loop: CASSLGGQGVYNEQFF. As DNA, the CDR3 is TGCGCCAGCAGCTTAGGAGGACAGGGCGTCTACAATGAGCAGTTCTTC.

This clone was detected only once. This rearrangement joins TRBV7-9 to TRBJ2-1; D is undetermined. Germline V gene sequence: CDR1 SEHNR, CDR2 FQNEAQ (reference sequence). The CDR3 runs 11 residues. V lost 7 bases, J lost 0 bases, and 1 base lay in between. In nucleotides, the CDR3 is TGTGCCAGCAACTCCTACAATGAGCAGTTCTTC. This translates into CASNSYNEQFF.

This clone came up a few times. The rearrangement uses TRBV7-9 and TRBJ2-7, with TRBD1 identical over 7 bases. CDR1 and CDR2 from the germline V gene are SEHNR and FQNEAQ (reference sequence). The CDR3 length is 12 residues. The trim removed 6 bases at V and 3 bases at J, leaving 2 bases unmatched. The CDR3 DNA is TGTGCCAGCAGGGGACAGAACTACGAGCAGTACTTC. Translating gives CASRGQNYEQYF.

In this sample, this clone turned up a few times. CDR3 residues: CASWGFLSGNTIYF. The CDR3 DNA follows: TGTGCCAGCTGGGGGTTCCTCTCTGGAAACACCATATATTTT. J is TRBJ1-3 and V is TRBV7-9; D possibly corresponds to TRBD1 (5 bases). V lost 8 bases and J lost 0, with 11 bases in between. Germline CDR1 SEHNR, CDR2 FQNEAQ (reference sequence). The CDR3 loop spans 14 amino acids.

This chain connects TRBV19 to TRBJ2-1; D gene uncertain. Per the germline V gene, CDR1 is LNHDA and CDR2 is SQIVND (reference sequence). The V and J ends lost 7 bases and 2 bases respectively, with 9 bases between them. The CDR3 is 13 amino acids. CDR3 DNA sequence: TGTGCCAGTAAAGGCGACACCTACAATGAGCAGTTCTTC. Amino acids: CASKGDTYNEQFF.